These T cell receptor beta chains were read from a single sample in a study of T cell repertoires in aging, cancer and after chemotherapy. TCRdb fed the multiplex PCR reads into MiXCR, producing one record per CDR3 protein. The sample consists of 850 or so distinct CDR3 sequences, 20% to 25% of them appearing once. The sequencing input was blood. The origin of the receptors is a human donor with a blood cancer. The CDR3 runs from the conserved cysteine through the conserved F or W. Fields, in order: CDR3 DNA, CDR3 protein, clone size, V gene, D gene, J gene. The D gene is left open where the match is weak. Not all rows give a size; the values are once, few, many and, for expanded clones, a class.

TGTGCTAGTGGTTTTCGGCAAGATACGCAGTATTTT	CASGFRQDTQYF	medium-sized	TRBV12-5	NA	TRBJ2-3
TGTGCCAGCACCTGGACGGTCTCTGGAAACACCATATATTTT	CASTWTVSGNTIYF	medium-sized	TRBV12-3/TRBV12-4	NA	TRBJ1-3
TGTGCCAGCAGAAAACAGGGGGCCACTGAAGCTTTCTTT	CASRKQGATEAFF	NA	TRBV6-6	TRBD1	TRBJ1-1
TGTGCCAGCAGTACCCGGGACCCAAGTCTCTATGAGCAGTTCTTC	CASSTRDPSLYEQFF	large	TRBV7-6	NA	TRBJ2-1
TGTGCCAGCAGTGCCGGGACTAGCGGAGATACGCAGTATTTT	CASSAGTSGDTQYF	large	TRBV6-6	TRBD2	TRBJ2-3
TGTGCCAGCAGCTCTGGGGCCAACGTCCTGACTTTC	CASSSGANVLTF	NA	TRBV7-6	NA	TRBJ2-6
TGTGCCAGTAGTATAGATCCTAGACAGGGAGGTTGGACTGAAGCTTTCTTT	CASSIDPRQGGWTEAFF	medium-sized	TRBV19	TRBD1	TRBJ1-1
TGTGCCAGCAGTTTAACAGGGGGACGTAATCAGCCCCAGCATTTT	CASSLTGGRNQPQHF	few	TRBV12-3/TRBV12-4	TRBD1	TRBJ1-5
TGTGCCAGCAGCGGACAGCCGGGTGGGCTAGATACGCAGTATTTT	CASSGQPGGLDTQYF	NA	TRBV6-5	NA	TRBJ2-3
TGTGCCAGCAGCTACAGACTAGCGGGAAAACGGAATGAGCAGTTCTTC	CASSYRLAGKRNEQFF	NA	TRBV7-2	TRBD2	TRBJ2-1
TGTGCCAGCAGCCGACTAGACGAGCAGTACTTC	CASSRLDEQYF	medium-sized	TRBV5-6	NA	TRBJ2-7
TGTGCCAGCAGCTCCCCCAAGGGGGCAAGGACTGAAGCTTTCTTT	CASSSPKGARTEAFF	medium-sized	TRBV13	TRBD1	TRBJ1-1
TGTGCCTGGAGTGAGAAGTCCGGGGGAACCGGGGAGCTGTTTTTT	CAWSEKSGGTGELFF	NA	TRBV30	NA	TRBJ2-2
TGTGCCAGCAGCGACCGCTACGAGCAGTACTTC	CASSDRYEQYF	few	TRBV7-2	NA	TRBJ2-7
TGTGCCAGCAGCTTATTATTCCCTTTAGGGAGCCCGAACACTGAAGCTTTCTTT	CASSLLFPLGSPNTEAFF	NA	TRBV7-9	NA	TRBJ1-1
TGTGCCAGCAGCGAAGGGGCGACCAGCGAGCAGTACTTC	CASSEGATSEQYF	few	TRBV7-3	NA	TRBJ2-7
TGTGCCAGCAGCTCGCGGGGCCAAGAGACCCAGTACTTC	CASSSRGQETQYF	large	TRBV5-4	NA	TRBJ2-5
TGTGCCAGCAGCTTAAGATTCGAGGAGCAGTTCTTC	CASSLRFEEQFF	medium-sized	TRBV7-3	NA	TRBJ2-1
TGTGCCAGCTCACAAACTAGCGGGTACTCTAGCACAGATACGCAGTATTTT	CASSQTSGYSSTDTQYF	large	TRBV18	TRBD2	TRBJ2-3
TGTGCCAGCAGTTCGTGGGACATTTTAGAGCAGTACTTC	CASSSWDILEQYF	large	TRBV27	NA	TRBJ2-7
TGTGCCAGTAGTGACGGATTAACCGACAATGAGCAGTTCTTC	CASSDGLTDNEQFF	hyperexpanded	TRBV19	NA	TRBJ2-1
TGCAGTGCCCCGCACTTCTGGGAGCCATATGGCTACACCTTC	CSAPHFWEPYGYTF	NA	TRBV20-1	NA	TRBJ1-2
TGTGCCACCAGTGATTTCAGGGCGAGTGAGACCCAGTACTTC	CATSDFRASETQYF	medium-sized	TRBV24-1	NA	TRBJ2-5
TGTGCCAGCAGCTTAGCCGCGCAGGGTGTATTCGGAGAGACCCAGTACTTC	CASSLAAQGVFGETQYF	large	TRBV7-6	NA	TRBJ2-5
TGTGCCAGCAGCTTATCCCCCCAGGCCTATGAAAAACTGTTTTTT	CASSLSPQAYEKLFF	large	TRBV11-3	NA	TRBJ1-4
TGTGCCAGCAGCAAAGACAGTCCAGGGGACCCCCTCAACAATCAGCCCCAGCATTTT	CASSKDSPGDPLNNQPQHF	few	TRBV21-1	NA	TRBJ1-5